In this sample, the clone carrying this T cell receptor beta chain turned up a few times. The target antigen is unknown. The data were taken from a study of CD8 T cells in ankylosing spondylitis. Trimming left V 1 base short and J 5 bases short, with 17 bases between. The germline gives CDR1 SGHRS, CDR2 YFSETQ. This CDR3 is 16 amino acids long. Study-level findings and limits: Reported data indicate significant enrichment of disease-linked clones within matched ankylosing spondylitis synovial fluid. A CD8+ phenotype characterized the disease-linked clones, which were relatively rare in peripheral blood. Roughly eight highly homologous variants made up a TCR beta motif that seemed to typify ankylosing spondylitis blood.

Libraries of TCR beta came from quantitative 5'-RACE with molecular barcodes. TCRdb independently ran MiXCR on the 5' RACE reads; one entry per CDR3 protein. The sample includes about 89,000 distinct CDR3 sequences, around 30% of them seen just once. The sequenced material came from blood, either unsorted or a sorted T cell fraction (not recorded which). This clonotype originated in a male donor with ankylosing spondylitis or in good health (not recorded which). The chain has TRBV5-1 and TRBJ2-3, with D possibly being TRBD1 or TRBD2 (5 bases each). The CDR3 here is CASSLSLSGTGDTQYF. Written as DNA, the CDR3 is TGCGCCAGCAGCTTGTCGTTGTCGGGGACCGGAGATACGCAGTATTTT. Filled out from reference TRBV5-1 and TRBJ2-3, the complete variable domain reads KAGVTQTPRYLIKTRGQQVTLSCSPISGHRSVSWYQQTPGQGLQFLFEYFSETQRNKGNFPGRFSGRQFSNSRSEMNVSTLELGDSALYLCASSLSLSGTGDTQYFGPGTRLTVL.